Presented here are 26 T cell receptor beta chains from one specimen sequenced in a study of chemoradiotherapy in HPV16-positive cancers. Assay used: immunoSEQ multiplex PCR; TCRdb lists only in-frame clones, some missing. This table has about 68,000 clones, almost 90% appearing once. Sequencing used blood, obtained from a patient who underwent chemoradiotherapy. The receptors were sampled from a human donor with HPV-associated anogenital cancer.

The rearrangement joins TRBV19 to TRBJ2-7, with D possibly being TRBD1 (5 bases). Germline V gene sequence: CDR1 LNHDA, CDR2 SQIVND (reference sequence). This CDR3 spans 13 amino acids. V lost 7 bases and J lost 0, with 10 bases in between. The CDR3 here is CASKDTSSYEQYF. The DNA for the CDR3 is TGTGCCAGTAAGGACACAAGCTCCTACGAGCAGTACTTC.

This chain links TRBV19 with TRBJ1-5, with 12 bases lining up with TRBD1. CDR3 length: 19 residues. From germline, CDR1 is LNHDA and CDR2 SQIVND (reference sequence). Trimming took 4 bases from V and 1 from J; bases not matched to a gene: 11. The CDR3 is CASSTPGQGARGSNQPQHF. The CDR3 DNA is TGTGCCAGTAGTACGCCGGGACAGGGGGCGCGGGGAAGCAATCAGCCCCAGCATTTT.

The chain couples TRBV11-3 to TRBJ2-1; 10 bases agree with TRBD1. V was pared by 5 bases and J by 1 base, with 5 bases of the junction left unmatched. The CDR3 length is 16 residues. CDR1 is SGHNT, CDR2 YENEEA, per germline. The CDR3 nucleotides are TGTGCCAGCAGCGGGCCGGGACAGGGGTCCTACAATGAGCAGTTCTTC. It codes for CASSGPGQGSYNEQFF. The full variable domain, with the rest looked up from reference TRBV11-3 and TRBJ2-1, is EAGVVQSPRYKIIEKKQPVAFWCNPISGHNTLYWYLQNLGQGPELLIRYENEEAVDDSQLPKDRFSAERLKGVDSTLKIQPAELGDSAVYLCASSGPGQGSYNEQFFGPGTRLTVL.

The genes are TRBV5-1 and TRBJ2-2; the match to TRBD1 covers 7 bases. Germline loops: CDR1 SGHRS, CDR2 YFSETQ. CDR3 length: 16 residues. V was clipped by 0 bases and J by 6 bases; unmatched bases: 8. DNA for the CDR3: TGCGCCAGCAGCTTGGCCGCAGGGGGTAGGGCCGGGGAGCTGTTTTTT. As protein: CASSLAAGGRAGELFF.

V usage is TRBV28 and J usage is TRBJ2-3, with D possibly being TRBD2 (5 bases). The CDR3 sequence is 13 residues long. Germline loops: CDR1 MDHEN, CDR2 SYDVKM. Trimming took 2 bases from V and 7 from J, leaving 10 bases between them. The CDR3 is CASSLASINTQYF. The DNA of the CDR3 is TGTGCCAGCAGTTTAGCTAGCATAAATACGCAGTATTTT.

The V call is TRBV6-5, the J call TRBJ2-1; 7 bases fit TRBD2. The germline V gene encodes CDR1 MNHEY and CDR2 SVGAGI. V shed 2 bases and J 7 bases; nucleotides not matched to a gene: 11. The CDR3 length is 16 residues. CDR3 sequence reads: CASSYIEAGRGNEQFF. In DNA, the CDR3 is TGTGCCAGCAGTTACATCGAAGCGGGACGTGGTAATGAGCAGTTCTTC.

The chain carries TRBV11-2 and TRBJ1-1, with D uncertain. CDR1 and CDR2 (germline): SGHAT, FQNNGV. V lost 3 bases and J lost 1, with 3 bases in between. The CDR3 extends over 12 amino acids. The CDR3 DNA reads TGTGCCAGCAGCTTTGAGAACACTGAAGCTTTCTTT. It codes for CASSFENTEAFF.

This chain joins TRBV7-2 and TRBJ1-2, with D possibly being TRBD1 (6 bases). This CDR3 contains 15 residues. Germline V CDR1 and CDR2: SGHTA, FQGNSA. Trimming stripped 6 bases from V and 9 bases from J, with 23 bases between. The CDR3 DNA reads TGTGCCAGCAGTTCCACTGGGGGGCAGTCTGGTAGCTACACCTTC. Amino acid sequence: CASSSTGGQSGSYTF.

CDR3 sequence: CATSRSTGAIPYGYTF. DNA of the CDR3: TGTGCCACCAGCAGATCAACAGGGGCGATCCCCTATGGCTACACCTTC. This chain uses TRBV15 with TRBJ1-2, with 7 bases matching TRBD1. Germline loops: CDR1 LNHNV, CDR2 YYDKDF (reference sequence). The CDR3 covers 16 residues. J lost 4 bases, V lost 2 bases, and 10 bases had no gene match.

The chain uses TRBV29-1 and TRBJ2-3; 9 bases match TRBD2. Germline lookup yields CDR1 SQVTM and CDR2 ANQGSEA. With 0 bases clipped from V and 6 bases from J, the junction kept 16 bases outside the gene matches. The CDR3 runs to 18 residues. The DNA for the CDR3 is TGCAGCGTTGAAGATCTTATCGGACTAGCGAGAAATCCGGATACGCAGTATTTT. Protein sequence: CSVEDLIGLARNPDTQYF.

The rearrangement uses TRBV29-1 and TRBJ2-3; TRBD2 matches at 7 bases. V gave up 1 base and J gave up 3 bases; unmatched junction bases: 7. Germline V gene lookup returns CDR1 SQVTM and CDR2 ANQGSEA. CDR3 length equals 15 residues. The CDR3 here is CSVEGALGGTDTQYF. CDR3 nucleotide sequence: TGCAGCGTTGAAGGAGCCCTCGGGGGGACAGATACGCAGTATTTT.

The chain uses TRBV11-2 and TRBJ2-7; no clear D gene. Germline CDR1 SGHAT, CDR2 FQNNGV. This CDR3 has 16 amino acids. Trimming shortened V by 0 bases and J by 2 bases, and 14 bases separated the two germline ends. Here the CDR3 DNA reads TGTGCCAGCAGCTTAGATCTTGGGCTAGAGACCTACGAGCAGTACTTC. Protein: CASSLDLGLETYEQYF.

The J gene is TRBJ2-1, the V gene TRBV27; the D is unclear. The CDR3 spans 11 residues. Germline V CDR1 and CDR2: MNHEY, SMNVEV (reference sequence). The V end lost 4 bases, the J end lost 12 bases, and 10 bases lay between the germline ends. Written as DNA, the CDR3 is TGTGCCAGCAGTTCCCTTGAACGGCAGTTCTTC. The encoded protein is CASSSLERQFF.

On this clone itself: The junction departs from the called germline gene at one end, perhaps through a read error. The chain joins TRBV5-4 to TRBJ1-2; weak D call: TRBD1 (6 bases). This CDR3 has 17 residues. Germline lookup yields CDR1 SGHNT and CDR2 YYREEE (reference sequence). The CDR3 nucleotides read TGTGCCGGCAGCTTGGAACAGGGAGGGTTTATAAACTATGGCTACACCTTC. This encodes CAGSLEQGGFINYGYTF.

V gene TRBV18 combines with J gene TRBJ1-2; D call uncertain. CDR3 length: 12 residues. The V and J ends lost 3 bases and 8 bases respectively, with 10 bases between them. Germline lookup yields CDR1 KGHSH and CDR2 LQKENI. As DNA, the CDR3 is TGTGCCAGCTCACCTGCTGGGCAAGGCTACACCTTC. Amino acid sequence: CASSPAGQGYTF.

The chain employs TRBV9 and TRBJ2-3; D possibly corresponds to TRBD2 (6 bases). V was cut by 4 bases and J by 2 bases, with 17 bases left in between. This CDR3 has 16 amino acids. Per germline, CDR1 SGDLS and CDR2 YYNGEE. The CDR3 sequence: CASSPGTGNPTDTQYF. The CDR3 region has the DNA TGTGCCAGCAGCCCGGGGACTGGGAATCCCACAGATACGCAGTATTTT.

This chain uses TRBV7-9 with TRBJ1-2, with TRBD1 matching 9 bases. This CDR3 is 16 amino acids long. Germline assignment: CDR1 SEHNR and CDR2 FQNEAQ (reference sequence). Trimming removed 6 bases from V and 6 bases from J; junction bases left unmatched: 14. In DNA form, the CDR3 reads TGTGCCAGCAGTCAGACTCGGTCGGGACAGGGAAATGGCTACACCTTC. As protein: CASSQTRSGQGNGYTF.

This chain joins TRBV5-5 and TRBJ2-5; perhaps TRBD1 as D (6 bases). V gave up 4 bases and J gave up 4 bases, with 14 bases separating them. This CDR3 contains 14 residues. Looked up from germline, CDR1 is SGHKS and CDR2 is YYEKEE (reference sequence). CDR3 DNA sequence: TGTGCCAGCAGCCAAAGCACAGGGCCAGAGACCCAGTACTTC. Residues: CASSQSTGPETQYF.

The chain links TRBV9 to TRBJ2-2, with 7 bases lining up with TRBD2. The CDR3 length is 15 residues. Per germline, CDR1 SGDLS and CDR2 YYNGEE. The V segment lost 3 bases and the J segment 6 bases; nucleotides outside the gene matches: 8. CDR3 DNA: TGTGCCAGCAGCGCCGTATTGCGGGAGTCCGGGGAGCTGTTTTTT. Protein product: CASSAVLRESGELFF.

The rearrangement links TRBV27 to TRBJ2-7, with D possibly being TRBD1 (6 bases). V was pared by 3 bases and J by 2 bases, with 8 bases between. The CDR3 totals 13 residues. CDR1 and CDR2 from the germline V gene are MNHEY and SMNVEV (reference sequence). The CDR3, as DNA: TGTGCCAGCAGTTTGTGGGGGCCCTACGAGCAGTACTTC. Protein: CASSLWGPYEQYF.

J is TRBJ1-2 and V is TRBV18; D gene uncertain. The CDR3 is made up of 13 amino acids. V was shortened by 5 bases and J by 6 bases, with 13 bases between the two germline ends. CDR1 is KGHSH and CDR2 is LQKENI in the germline V gene. The CDR3 sequence is CASSLSWRDGYTF. The CDR3, as DNA: TGTGCCAGCTCATTATCCTGGAGGGATGGCTACACCTTC.

J is TRBJ1-2 and V is TRBV2, with D perhaps TRBD1 (5 bases). The CDR3 is 13 amino acids. Trimming stripped 6 bases from V and 7 bases from J, with 15 bases between. CDR1 SNHLY and CDR2 FYNNEI come from the germline V gene. In DNA, the CDR3 is TGTGCCAGCAGCACACAGGTTATTGGTGGCTACACCTTC. Its translation: CASSTQVIGGYTF.

The gene calls are TRBV6-5 and TRBJ2-5; unclear D gene. Germline assignment: CDR1 MNHEY and CDR2 SVGAGI. V lost 4 bases and J lost 4, with 4 bases in between. The CDR3 length is 11 residues. CDR3 nucleotides: TGTGCCAGCAGTTCCACAGAGACCCAGTACTTC. Its translation: CASSSTETQYF.

V gene TRBV5-1 combines with J gene TRBJ1-2; perhaps TRBD1 as D (6 bases). V gave up 4 bases and J gave up 11 bases, with 15 bases separating them. The CDR3 has 12 amino acids. Germline-derived CDR1 and CDR2 are SGHRS and YFSETQ. The CDR3 DNA reads TGCGCCAGCAGCGTGGACAGACAGGAGTACACCTTC. Amino acids: CASSVDRQEYTF.

V gene TRBV5-1 combines with J gene TRBJ2-5; 7 bases map to TRBD1. The CDR3 covers 16 residues. J lost 1 base, V lost 3 bases, and 9 bases had no gene match. Germline V gene data show CDR1 as SGHRS and CDR2 as YFSETQ. In nucleotides, the CDR3 is TGCGCCAGCAGCTCAGTTTCCGGGACAGCCCAAGAGACCCAGTACTTC. It codes for CASSSVSGTAQETQYF.

V gene TRBV19 combines with J gene TRBJ1-1; TRBD1 is a possible D gene (6 bases). Germline-derived CDR1 and CDR2 are LNHDA and SQIVND (reference sequence). Trimming removed 7 bases at V and 4 bases at J, with 13 bases between. The CDR3 extends over 13 amino acids. The CDR3: CASNGRGSTEAFF. Written as DNA, the CDR3 is TGTGCCAGTAACGGCAGGGGTAGCACTGAAGCTTTCTTT. Looking up the rest from reference TRBV19 and TRBJ1-1 gives the full variable domain: DGGITQSPKYLFRKEGQNVTLSCEQNLNHDAMYWYRQDPGQGLRLIYYSQIVNDFQKGDIAEGYSVSREKKESFPLTVTSAQKNPTAFYLCASNGRGSTEAFFGQGTRLTVV.